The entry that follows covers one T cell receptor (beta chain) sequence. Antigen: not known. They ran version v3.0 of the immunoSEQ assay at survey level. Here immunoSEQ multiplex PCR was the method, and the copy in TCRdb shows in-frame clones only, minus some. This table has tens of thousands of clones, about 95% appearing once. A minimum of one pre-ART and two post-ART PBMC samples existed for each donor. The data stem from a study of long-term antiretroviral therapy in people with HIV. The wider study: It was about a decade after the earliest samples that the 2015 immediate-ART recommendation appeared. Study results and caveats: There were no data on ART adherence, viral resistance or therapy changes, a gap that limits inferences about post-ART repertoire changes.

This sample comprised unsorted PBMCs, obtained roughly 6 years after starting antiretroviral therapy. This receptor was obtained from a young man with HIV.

This chain's CDR3 is CAISEKSGNNEQFF. CDR3 nucleotide sequence: TGTGCCATCAGCGAGAAGAGTGGAAACAATGAGCAGTTCTTC. The V gene is TRBV10-3, the J gene TRBJ2-1; no clear D gene. There are 14 residues in the CDR3. Germline CDR1 is ENHRY and CDR2 is SYGVKD. The germline V and J ends were trimmed by 6 bases and 5 bases, with 14 bases remaining between them.